This T cell receptor beta chain was sequenced in a study of blood T cell repertoires in COVID-19. Study at large: T cells, B-cell-depleted T cells, or PBMCs provided the cDNA or gDNA that served as material.

Germline V gives CDR1 LNHDA, CDR2 SQIVND (reference sequence). The CDR3 spans 15 residues. V shed 5 bases and J 5 bases; nucleotides not matched to a gene: 6. In the source study's methods: The authors estimated nucleated cell counts from reference gene primer amplification. TCRdb keeps only in-frame clones here, not all; method: immunoSEQ multiplex PCR. D and trimming were read from the DNA, whereas the V and J calls and clone size are those reported in that table. Among over 70,000 clones listed, more than 65% were seen once. The TCR sequence derives from a woman aged 80 or older with active or convalescent COVID-19. The sequenced material came from peripheral blood. This chain joins TRBV19 and TRBJ1-4, with 9 bases identical to TRBD1. CDR3 sequence (DNA): TGTGCCAGTAGTCTCCAGACAGGGGGAAATGAAAAACTGTTTTTT. Translating gives CASSLQTGGNEKLFF.